This T cell receptor beta chain derives from a study of Graves' ophthalmopathy and Graves' hyperthyroidism. This CDR3 has 15 amino acids. Germline trimming cut 1 base from V and 3 bases from J; bases unmatched to any gene: 6. This clonotype was found many times. For repertoire sequencing, the TCR beta CDR3 regions were amplified from RNA transcripts. HTBI-primed first-round RT-PCR preceded second-round multiplex PCR. TCRdb recomputed calls from the multiplex PCR reads with MiXCR, one row per CDR3 protein. In the table there are 450,000 or so distinct CDR3 sequences, about 15% of which are singletons. The V and J genes are TRBV12-3 or TRBV12-4 and TRBJ2-7; TRBD1 agrees at 7 bases. This TCR was recovered from a woman aged 25 to 39 with Graves' ophthalmopathy. The source material was blood. The CDR3 DNA is TGTGCCAGCAGTTTAGGGGACAGATTTTACTACGAGCAGTACTTC. Residues: CASSLGDRFYYEQYF.